This T cell receptor beta chain came from a study of shared clonotypes between healthy human individuals (dated by TCRdb to 2020 to 2021). Regarding the complete study: A couple of women and a few men aged 18 to 49 years were included in the cohort. For each donor, CD4 naive and CD4 memory were each run on three plates, CD8 naive on two plates, and CD8 memory on one plate. Blood TCR repertoires of about five healthy adults were deeply sequenced to estimate repertoire size and the extent of clonotype sharing between individuals. Libraries were prepared and TCR repertoires were sequenced by different laboratories using diverse techniques, in order to increase sequencing depth and limit assay-specific biases. Leukapheresis yielded between about 0.85 and 9 billion PBMCs per donor.

TCR CDR3 regions were amplified from genomic DNA by multiplex PCR using the deep immunoSEQ assay. Extracted genomic DNA from each cell subset was spread evenly across all wells of several immunoSEQ 96-well plates, with each plate serving as a replicate. For sorted subsets, about 200 ng genomic DNA, equal to some 28,000 T cell genomes, was loaded into each replicate PCR. The purified libraries were quantified using a Qubit 3.0 fluorometer, sized with a Bioanalyzer 2100, and then quantified again using the KAPA Library Quantification kit. Each immunoSEQ 96-well plate was sequenced on its own single-read 150-cycle Illumina NextSeq 550 flow cell. Regarding the original processing steps: Because the immunoSEQ output included only junctional sequences and no quality scores, the filtering could not be the same as the filtering used for full-length reads. To assign V/J genes and CDR3, sequences were annotated against IMGT germline references using PyIR, a Python wrapper for IgBLAST v1.9. Reads were filtered out if the reads had weak V/J assignments (E-value above 1e-6), no CDR3, stop codons, out-of-frame junctions, or ambiguous translated residues. V3J clonotypes were defined by identical inferred V gene, J gene, and CDR3 amino acid sequence. Percentage overlap between repertoires was computed as shared unique clonotypes divided by the size of the smaller repertoire. Repertoire richness was assessed with RTK rarefaction, the Chao1 estimator, and Recon v2.1 estimates of unobserved clonotypes. OLGA was used to compute generation probabilities for all TCRbeta clonotypes that the gDNA method yielded from four donors. In TCRdb, the immuneACCESS table is reduced to in-frame sequences with V and J assigned. These tables do not hold every clone; where another copy was compared, an unresolved V gene accounts for under half, and the others remain unexplained. Clonal size and the V and J genes are those of that table, whereas D and trimming came from the DNA. Present in this sample are 1.5 million to 2.5 million clones, roughly 94% of which were seen just once. Approximately 1.2% of the sample goes to the ten largest clones.

General study outcomes and caveats: Sampling was restricted to blood, and TCR repertoires in tissues likely differ from the TCR repertoires found in blood. Because the study included a small number of donors, the genetic and exposure-history diversity represented was limited. About 5% of naive CD4, 3.5% of naive CD8, 2% to 2.5% of memory CD4, and 0.35% to 0.5% of memory CD8 clonotypes were shared across several donors. Based on pairwise subsampling, the degree of clonotype sharing among donors was expected to be affected by sequencing depth. Naive subsets generally had larger estimated clonotype richness than memory subsets. Rarefaction of sorted-subset datasets indicated incomplete sequencing despite the large sequencing depth. Compared with non-shared clonotypes, clonotypes shared by all four sorted-subset donors had higher generation probabilities.

For the CD8 naive samples, CD45RO-negative cells were positively selected for CCR7, yielding a CD45RA+CCR7+ population from which TemRA cells were excluded. Healthy HIV-negative adults with no recently reported acute infections or vaccinations were included as donors. All donors were Caucasian adults living in Nashville, Tennessee, USA. Blood was collected by leukapheresis, and PBMCs were isolated by Ficoll-Histopaque density gradient centrifugation and then cryopreserved in liquid nitrogen vapor phase. Analytical flow cytometry was used to check the purity and quantity of each magnetically sorted T cell population. Each sorted fraction had its genomic DNA isolated and then quantified by UV absorbance on a Nanodrop 2000c. With respect to this clone: No cognate antigen has been identified for it. No clone much larger than this one lies a single base away; base qualities are absent.

V is cut back by 4 bases and J by 7 bases, with 10 bases in the junction unmatched. CDR1 LNHNV and CDR2 YYDKDF are derived from the germline V gene (reference sequence). Inclusive of the bounding cysteine and phenylalanine, the CDR3 is 15 residues long. The kept DNA is CDR3 alone, 45 bases in frame from the first base. Sequenced input: naive CD8+ T cells sorted from blood. The cell subset or site label on this specimen signifies: CD45RA+CCR7+. This receptor was taken from a man aged 18 to 35 in good health. The chain employs TRBV15 and TRBJ1-1; TRBD1 matches 9 bases in the middle. This receptor carries the CDR3 CATSTRTGEQGEAFF. The nucleotides read TGTGCCACCAGCACCCGGACAGGGGAACAAGGTGAAGCTTTCTTT. Beyond the CDR3, the reference TRBV15 and TRBJ1-1 genes provide the residues; the full variable domain reads: DAMVIQNPRYQVTQFGKPVTLSCSQTLNHNVMYWYQQKSSQAPKLLFHYYDKDFNNEADTPDNFQSRRPNTSFCFLDIRSPGLGDTAMYLCATSTRTGEQGEAFFGQGTRLTVV.